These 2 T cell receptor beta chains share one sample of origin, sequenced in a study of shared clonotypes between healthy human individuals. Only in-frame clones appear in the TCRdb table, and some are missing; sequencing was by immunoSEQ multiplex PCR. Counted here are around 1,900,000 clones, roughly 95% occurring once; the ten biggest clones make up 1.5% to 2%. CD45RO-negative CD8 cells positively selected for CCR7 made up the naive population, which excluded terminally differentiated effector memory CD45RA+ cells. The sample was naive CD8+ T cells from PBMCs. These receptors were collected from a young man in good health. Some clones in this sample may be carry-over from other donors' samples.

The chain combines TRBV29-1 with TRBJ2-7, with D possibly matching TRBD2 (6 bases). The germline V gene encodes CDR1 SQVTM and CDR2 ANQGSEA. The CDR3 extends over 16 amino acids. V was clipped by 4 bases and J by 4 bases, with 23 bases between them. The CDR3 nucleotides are TGCAGCGTTGGTGCCCCCCACCCCAGGGCGGGGTACGAGCAGTACTTC. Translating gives CSVGAPHPRAGYEQYF.

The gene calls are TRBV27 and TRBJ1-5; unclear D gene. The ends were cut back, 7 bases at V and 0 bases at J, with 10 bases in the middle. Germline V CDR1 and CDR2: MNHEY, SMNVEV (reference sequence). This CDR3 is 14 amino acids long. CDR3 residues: CASKTKSSNQPQHF. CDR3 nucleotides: TGTGCCAGCAAGACGAAAAGTAGCAATCAGCCCCAGCATTTT.